This entry is about one T cell receptor beta chain. Its antigen is as yet unknown. These data are taken from a study of cytomegalovirus exposure and HLA in healthy donors. Study-level results: The authors listed some 150 TCR beta chains as cytomegalovirus-associated. Presence/absence analyses assumed roughly uniform sequencing depth across donors. A later analysis linked a missense variant in DCLRE1C to the trimming of TCR beta V and J genes.

The PCR employed 60 Vbeta primers together with 13 Jbeta primers. Sequenced by immunoSEQ multiplex PCR; TCRdb stores in-frame clones only, minus some. The sample holds 200,000 to 250,000 clones, under 85% seen once. The V gene's germline CDR1 is KGHSH and CDR2 LQKENI. CDR3 length: 15 residues. V lost 6 bases and J lost 0, with 13 bases in between. The TCR sequence derives from a man aged 50 or older in good health and CMV-seronegative. The chain joins TRBV18 to TRBJ2-3; D call uncertain. The sequencing sample was made of PBMCs. The CDR3 here is CASSPQLPSTDTQYF. In DNA form, the CDR3 reads TGTGCCAGCTCCCCGCAACTACCTAGCACAGATACGCAGTATTTT.